This T cell receptor beta chain was sequenced in a study of shared clonotypes between healthy human individuals. The table came from immunoSEQ multiplex PCR; TCRdb's copy has only in-frame clones and leaves some out. The profile shows roughly 2.6 million clones, roughly 92% of them singletons. The source is a man in his late teens or twenties in good health. The sample was naive CD4+ T cells sorted from blood. Documented subset: CD45RA+ positively selected.

CDR3 in amino acids: CASLRDLGGEPLHF. Here the CDR3 DNA reads TGTGCCAGCCTACGGGACCTCGGGGGTGAACCCCTCCACTTT. V usage is TRBV2 and J usage is TRBJ1-6; possible D gene TRBD1, 5 bases. From germline, CDR1 is SNHLY and CDR2 FYNNEI. V lost 8 bases and J lost 12, with 20 bases in between. The CDR3 covers 14 residues. Looking up the rest from reference TRBV2 and TRBJ1-6 gives the full variable domain: EPEVTQTPSHQVTQMGQEVILRCVPISNHLYFYWYRQILGQKVEFLVSFYNNEISEKSEIFDDQFSVERPDGSNFTLKIRSTKLEDSAMYFCASLRDLGGEPLHFGNGTRLTVT.